The 15 T cell receptor beta chains reported below all come from one sample, sequenced in a study of blood T cell repertoires in COVID-19. Some clones are missing from TCRdb's copy, which holds only in-frame ones; the method was immunoSEQ multiplex PCR. This sample carries 64,000 or so clones, about 86% of them seen once, and the ten largest clones take 1.2%. The sequenced material came from peripheral blood. The source of these receptors is a man aged 35-49 years with acute or convalescent COVID-19.

The chain couples TRBV29-1 to TRBJ1-2; 7 bases line up with TRBD1. The CDR3 covers 13 residues. CDR1 is SQVTM and CDR2 is ANQGSEA in the germline V gene. V lost 3 bases, J lost 2 bases, and 3 bases stayed unmatched. The CDR3 bases are TGCAGCGTTGAGACAGGGACCAACTATGGCTACACCTTC. It is translated as CSVETGTNYGYTF.

CDR3 coding DNA: TGTGCCAGCAGCTTCAGGACAGGGACTGGGGCCAACGTCCTGACTTTC. This sequence encodes CASSFRTGTGANVLTF. J is TRBJ2-6 and V is TRBV5-8, with 8 bases that match TRBD1. Germline CDR1 is SGHTS and CDR2 is YDEGEE. There are 16 residues in the CDR3. After removal of 2 bases from V and 2 bases from J, the junction contained 3 bases not matched to a gene.

This chain links TRBV7-2 with TRBJ1-2, with 7 bases fitting TRBD1. The germline gives CDR1 SGHTA, CDR2 FQGNSA. The CDR3 extends over 13 amino acids. The ends lost 9 bases at V and 2 bases at J; junction bases unmatched: 6. CDR3: CASGQVGNYGYTF. The CDR3 bases are TGTGCCAGTGGACAGGTTGGCAACTATGGCTACACCTTC. Filled out from reference TRBV7-2 and TRBJ1-2, the complete variable domain reads GAGVSQSPSNKVTEKGKDVELRCDPISGHTALYWYRQSLGQGLEFLIYFQGNSAPDKSGLPSDRFSAERTGGSVSTLTIQRTQQEDSAVYLCASGQVGNYGYTFGSGTRLTVV.

The chain uses TRBV24-1 and TRBJ2-5; tentative D call: TRBD2 (7 bases). Trimming left V 4 bases short and J 7 bases short, with 12 bases between. CDR3 length equals 13 residues. CDR1 and CDR2 (germline): KGHDR, SFDVKD. CDR3 in DNA: TGTGCCACCAGTGAACACAGGGAGGGGACCCAGTACTTC. Amino acids: CATSEHREGTQYF.

V and J are TRBV5-1 and TRBJ2-3; 11 bases match TRBD1. CDR1 is SGHRS, CDR2 YFSETQ, per germline. V shed 0 bases and J 5 bases; nucleotides not matched to a gene: 5. The CDR3 spans 16 residues. The CDR3 DNA follows: TGCGCCAGCAGCTTGGAGGGGACAGGGGGTATAGATACGCAGTATTTT. This sequence encodes CASSLEGTGGIDTQYF.

The rearrangement uses TRBV11-3 and TRBJ2-5, with D possibly matching TRBD1 (6 bases). This CDR3 region has 15 residues. V was cut by 6 bases and J by 5 bases, with 19 bases left in between. Germline values: CDR1 SGHNT, CDR2 YENEEA. The CDR3 nucleotides are TGTGCCAGCAGGCCCGGGACATTTTTTGGCGAGACCCAGTACTTC. It encodes CASRPGTFFGETQYF.

The J gene is TRBJ2-2, the V gene TRBV5-1; perhaps TRBD1 as D (5 bases). This CDR3 comprises 13 residues. Germline V gene data show CDR1 as SGHRS and CDR2 as YFSETQ. V was pared by 7 bases and J by 5 bases, with 12 bases between. The CDR3 coding sequence is TGCGCCAGCGGAAACCAGGGTACCGGGGAGCTGTTTTTT. Its translation is CASGNQGTGELFF.

The CDR3 region is CASSTQGNEQFF. The CDR3 nucleotides read TGTGCCAGTAGTACGCAGGGCAATGAGCAGTTCTTC. The chain couples TRBV19 to TRBJ2-1, with D perhaps matching TRBD1 (5 bases). The CDR3 contains 12 residues. V gave up 4 bases and J gave up 6 bases, with 7 bases separating them. The germline V gene has CDR1 LNHDA and CDR2 SQIVND (reference sequence). Using reference TRBV19 and TRBJ2-1 for the parts outside the CDR3, the full variable domain is DGGITQSPKYLFRKEGQNVTLSCEQNLNHDAMYWYRQDPGQGLRLIYYSQIVNDFQKGDIAEGYSVSREKKESFPLTVTSAQKNPTAFYLCASSTQGNEQFFGPGTRLTVL.

This clone was seen only a few times. The V call is TRBV30, the J call TRBJ2-3; 9 bases line up with TRBD1. CDR3 length equals 13 residues. Per the germline V gene, CDR1 is GTSNPN and CDR2 is SVGIG (reference sequence). Trimming at V came to 5 bases and at J to 3 bases, leaving 3 bases not matched to a gene. DNA for the CDR3: TGTGCCTGGGAGACAGGGGGGACAGATACGCAGTATTTT. It encodes CAWETGGTDTQYF.

The genes are TRBV6-1 and TRBJ2-7, with D possibly being TRBD1 (5 bases). V gave up 1 base and J gave up 0 bases, with 10 bases separating them. CDR3 length: 15 residues. Germline V gene sequence: CDR1 MNHNS, CDR2 SASEGT. CDR3 loop: CASSEDRPSSYEQYF. The CDR3 DNA reads as TGTGCCAGCAGTGAAGACAGGCCAAGCTCCTACGAGCAGTACTTC.

The rearrangement links TRBV4-1 to TRBJ2-3, with D possibly matching TRBD2 (6 bases). Trimming left V 4 bases short and J 6 bases short, with 14 bases between. The CDR3 has 14 residues. CDR1 MGHRA and CDR2 YSYEKL come from the germline V gene. CDR3 DNA: TGCGCCAGCAGCCCGTTGGGGGGAGTGGATACGCAGTATTTT. As protein: CASSPLGGVDTQYF.

The V gene is TRBV12-5, the J gene TRBJ1-6; D ambiguous. Trimming took off 5 bases at V and 7 bases at J, with 3 bases between the two ends. Germline CDR1 reads LGHNT; CDR2 reads FRNRAP. The CDR3 extends over 11 amino acids. This CDR3 reads CASGPNSPLHF. The CDR3, as DNA: TGTGCTAGTGGTCCGAATTCACCCCTCCACTTT.

Here the CDR3 reads CASSQILETQYF. CDR3 nucleotide sequence: TGTGCCAGCAGCCAAATACTCGAGACCCAGTACTTC. This chain connects TRBV7-2 to TRBJ2-5; D gene ambiguous. CDR1 and CDR2 from the germline V gene are SGHTA and FQGNSA. The CDR3 extends over 12 amino acids. The V gene lost 5 bases and the J gene lost 5 bases, with 9 bases spanning the gap.

This chain joins TRBV25-1 and TRBJ1-6; D is ambiguous. The V gene lost 7 bases and the J gene lost 6 bases, with 16 bases spanning the gap. The CDR3 extends over 15 amino acids. From germline, CDR1 is MGHDK and CDR2 SYGVNS. CDR3 sequence (DNA): TGTGCCAGCACAGGTCGGGAATTCGGTAATTCACCCCTCCACTTT. This sequence encodes CASTGREFGNSPLHF.

The chain joins TRBV4-1 to TRBJ1-3; D uncertain. V dropped 4 bases and J dropped 1 base, with 11 bases sitting between them. CDR3 length: 15 residues. Germline loops: CDR1 MGHRA, CDR2 YSYEKL. The CDR3 nucleotides are TGCGCCAGCAGCCCCCAGGAGGCATCTGGAAACACCATATATTTT. Protein: CASSPQEASGNTIYF.